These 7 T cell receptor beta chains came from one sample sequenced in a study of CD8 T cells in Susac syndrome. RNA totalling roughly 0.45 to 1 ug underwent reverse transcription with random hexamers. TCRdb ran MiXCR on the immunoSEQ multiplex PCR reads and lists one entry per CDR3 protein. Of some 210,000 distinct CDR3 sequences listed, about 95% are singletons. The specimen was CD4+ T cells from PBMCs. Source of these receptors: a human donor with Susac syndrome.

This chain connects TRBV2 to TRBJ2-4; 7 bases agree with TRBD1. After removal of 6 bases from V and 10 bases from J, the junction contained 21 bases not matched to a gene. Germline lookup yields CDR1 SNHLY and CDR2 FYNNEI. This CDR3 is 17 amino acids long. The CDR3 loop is CASSPEISLTGWIIQYF. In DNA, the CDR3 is TGTGCCAGCAGCCCCGAAATCTCTTTGACAGGGTGGATTATTCAGTACTTC.

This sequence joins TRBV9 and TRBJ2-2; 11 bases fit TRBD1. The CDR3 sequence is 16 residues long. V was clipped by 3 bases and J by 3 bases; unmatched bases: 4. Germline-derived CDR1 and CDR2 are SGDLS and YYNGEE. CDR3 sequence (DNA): TGTGCCAGCAGCGCAGGACAGGGGGCCCACACCGGGGAGCTGTTTTTT. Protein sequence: CASSAGQGAHTGELFF.

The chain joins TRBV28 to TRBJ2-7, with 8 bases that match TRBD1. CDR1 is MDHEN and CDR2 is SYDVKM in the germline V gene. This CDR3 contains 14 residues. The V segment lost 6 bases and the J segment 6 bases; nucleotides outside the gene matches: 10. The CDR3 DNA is TGTGCCAGCAGCTTAACAGGGGGACCCTCCGAGCAGTACTTC. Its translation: CASSLTGGPSEQYF.

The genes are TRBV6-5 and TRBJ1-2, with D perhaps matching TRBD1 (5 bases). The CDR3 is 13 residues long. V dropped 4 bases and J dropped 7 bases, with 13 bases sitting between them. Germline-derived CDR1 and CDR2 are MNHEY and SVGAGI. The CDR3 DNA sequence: TGTGCCAGCAGTTCAACAGGATCGGGTGGCTACACCTTC. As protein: CASSSTGSGGYTF.

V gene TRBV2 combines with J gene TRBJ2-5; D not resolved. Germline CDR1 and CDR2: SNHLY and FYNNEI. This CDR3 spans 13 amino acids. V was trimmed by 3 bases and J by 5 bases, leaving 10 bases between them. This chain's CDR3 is CASSEDLGETQYF. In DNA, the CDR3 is TGTGCCAGCAGTGAGGACCTGGGCGAGACCCAGTACTTC.

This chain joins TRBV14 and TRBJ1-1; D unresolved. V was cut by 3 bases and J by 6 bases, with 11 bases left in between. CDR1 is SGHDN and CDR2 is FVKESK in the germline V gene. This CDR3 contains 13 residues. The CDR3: CASSQADLPEAFF. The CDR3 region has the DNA TGTGCCAGCAGCCAGGCCGACCTCCCTGAAGCTTTCTTT.

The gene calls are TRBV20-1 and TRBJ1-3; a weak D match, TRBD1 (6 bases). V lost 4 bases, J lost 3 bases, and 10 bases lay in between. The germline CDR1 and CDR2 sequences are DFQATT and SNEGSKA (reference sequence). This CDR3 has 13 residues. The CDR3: CSATQGGGNTIYF. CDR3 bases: TGCAGTGCTACCCAAGGGGGTGGAAACACCATATATTTT.